The T cell receptor (beta chain) described here comes from a study of brain metastases from non-small cell lung cancer (dated by TCRdb to the late 2010s). Study-wide context: The study profiled the immune microenvironment of paired resected primary tumors and brain metastases taken from patients with non-small-cell lung cancer. The full study reports these points: Lower T-cell infiltration was exhibited by brain metastases compared with primary tumors (P < 0.001). TCR repertoires were found to be largely shared between paired brain metastases and primary tumors, although sparse T-cell densities were observed in the brain metastases. T-cell clones appeared expanded in about two thirds of brain metastases relative to the matched primary tumors.

A cohort of around 40 patients with surgically resected non-small-cell lung cancer, for whom both primary tumor and brain metastasis specimens were available, was included. Tumor specimens were archival formalin-fixed, paraffin-embedded tissues. Libraries were made using the immunoSEQ multiplex PCR assay. Alongside a 770-gene immune expression panel, the team sequenced the T-cell receptor beta chain repertoire. The immuneACCESS repertoire file appears here via TCRdb, limited to in-frame rearrangements. These files lack a portion of the clones; in checked studies, under half of the deficit traces to unresolved V genes, and the cause of the others is not known. The sample contains some 4,000 clones, 70% to 90% of them found a single time. The top ten constitute about 4% of the sample. V lost 5 bases and J lost 7 bases; the stretch between them is 15 bases long. Inclusive of the bounding cysteine and phenylalanine, the CDR3 is 13 residues long. Just CDR3 DNA is preserved here, 39 bases in frame from base 1.

On this clone: It has no known antigen specificity. No base-level quality is on record; no much larger clone is a single base apart.

Sequencing was done on a sample of primary lung tumor tissue. Sample cell subset or site, as interpreted from the label and publication: primary lung tumor paired with brain metastasis. The clonotype originates from a donor older than 35 with non-small cell lung cancer. The rearrangement joined TRBV12-3 or TRBV12-4 to TRBJ2-7, with TRBD2 tentatively as D gene (6 bases match). This receptor carries the CDR3 CASSPKLGGEQYF. The nucleotide sequence reads TGTGCCAGCAGTCCCAAGCTGGGGGGTGAGCAGTACTTC.